The rows below give T cell receptor beta chains drawn from one sample of a study of blood T cell repertoires in COVID-19. Sequencing used immunoSEQ multiplex PCR; TCRdb keeps in-frame clones, though not all of them. The sample lists hundreds of thousands of clones, roughly nine tenths seen once, with 3% to 3.5% in the top ten. Source material: peripheral blood. The source of these receptors is a young man with active or convalescent COVID-19. CDR3s include the opening cysteine and the closing phenylalanine or tryptophan. D genes are given only for firm matches. The listing skips clone size in some rows; elsewhere it reads once, few, many or a size class.

J gene: TRBJ1-6; D gene: NA; V gene: TRBV6-1; clone size: NA; CDR3 DNA: TGTGCCAGCAGTGAACCCACAAGCTCCTATAATTCACCCCTCCACTTT; CDR3 protein: CASSEPTSSYNSPLHF
J gene: TRBJ1-6; D gene: TRBD1; V gene: TRBV5-1; clone size: few; CDR3 DNA: TGCGCCAGCAGCTCCTCCCCGACAGGGACTAATTCACCCCTCCACTTT; CDR3 protein: CASSSSPTGTNSPLHF
J gene: TRBJ2-7; D gene: NA; V gene: TRBV7-9; clone size: few; CDR3 DNA: TGTGCCAGCAGCCCCCAGGCACCGAACTCCTACGAGCAGTACTTC; CDR3 protein: CASSPQAPNSYEQYF
J gene: TRBJ2-7; D gene: NA; V gene: TRBV12-3/TRBV12-4; clone size: NA; CDR3 DNA: TGTGCCAGCAGTTCCCAGGTTTTCCACGAGCAGTACTTC; CDR3 protein: CASSSQVFHEQYF
J gene: TRBJ1-5; D gene: NA; V gene: TRBV12-3/TRBV12-4; clone size: NA; CDR3 DNA: TGTGCCAGCAACAGGGCGGGCCAGCCCCAGCATTTT; CDR3 protein: CASNRAGQPQHF
J gene: TRBJ1-6; D gene: TRBD1; V gene: TRBV19; clone size: NA; CDR3 DNA: TGTGCCAGTAGACCGACAGGGACGGAGAATTCACCCCTCCACTTT; CDR3 protein: CASRPTGTENSPLHF
J gene: TRBJ2-7; D gene: TRBD2; V gene: TRBV27; clone size: NA; CDR3 DNA: TGTGCCAGCAGCATATACCCCGGGACTAGCGGGAGGCTCTACGAGCAGTACTTC; CDR3 protein: CASSIYPGTSGRLYEQYF
J gene: TRBJ2-7; D gene: NA; V gene: TRBV9; clone size: NA; CDR3 DNA: TGTGCCAGCAGCGTGGGATCGGGGAGCTCCTACGAGCAGTACTTC; CDR3 protein: CASSVGSGSSYEQYF
J gene: TRBJ2-7; D gene: TRBD2; V gene: TRBV5-6; clone size: NA; CDR3 DNA: TGTGCCAGCAGCTCGGGACTAGCGGGAGTCTTGTACGAGCAGTACTTC; CDR3 protein: CASSSGLAGVLYEQYF
J gene: TRBJ1-2; D gene: TRBD1; V gene: TRBV7-3; clone size: NA; CDR3 DNA: TGTGCCAGCAGCTTAACGCCCCTAGGACAGGGCAGTAGCTATGGCTACACCTTC; CDR3 protein: CASSLTPLGQGSSYGYTF
J gene: TRBJ1-6; D gene: NA; V gene: TRBV27; clone size: NA; CDR3 DNA: TGTGCCAGCAGGCGGGACTCCCTGAGTGCCTATAATTCACCCCTCCACTTT; CDR3 protein: CASRRDSLSAYNSPLHF
J gene: TRBJ2-3; D gene: NA; V gene: TRBV3-1/TRBV3-2; clone size: NA; CDR3 DNA: TGTGCCAGCAGCTCGACGGGGAGCACAGATACGCAGTATTTT; CDR3 protein: CASSSTGSTDTQYF
J gene: TRBJ2-5; D gene: TRBD2; V gene: TRBV28; clone size: NA; CDR3 DNA: TGTGCCAGCCGGCGTAAGACTAGCGGGAGTGAGACCCAGTACTTC; CDR3 protein: CASRRKTSGSETQYF
J gene: TRBJ2-1; D gene: NA; V gene: TRBV6-1; clone size: NA; CDR3 DNA: TGTGCCAGCAGTGAATACGTGGTGGACTTCTACAATGAGCAGTTCTTC; CDR3 protein: CASSEYVVDFYNEQFF
J gene: TRBJ1-4; D gene: TRBD1; V gene: TRBV5-6; clone size: NA; CDR3 DNA: TGTGCCAGCAGCAATACAGGGGAAGGTGAAAAACTGTTTTTT; CDR3 protein: CASSNTGEGEKLFF
J gene: TRBJ1-2; D gene: TRBD1; V gene: TRBV27; clone size: NA; CDR3 DNA: TGTGCCAGCAGTTTTACGGAGACAGGGACTTATGGCTACACCTTC; CDR3 protein: CASSFTETGTYGYTF
J gene: TRBJ2-7; D gene: NA; V gene: TRBV28; clone size: NA; CDR3 DNA: TGTGCCAGCAGTTTACTAGAGGACGAGCAGTACTTC; CDR3 protein: CASSLLEDEQYF
J gene: TRBJ2-1; D gene: TRBD1; V gene: TRBV5-1; clone size: NA; CDR3 DNA: TGCGCCAGCAGCCTGGGACAGTACAATGAGCAGTTCTTC; CDR3 protein: CASSLGQYNEQFF
J gene: TRBJ2-1; D gene: TRBD1; V gene: TRBV5-6; clone size: few; CDR3 DNA: TGTGCCAGCAGCTTAACCGGGACAGGCAATGAGCAGTTCTTC; CDR3 protein: CASSLTGTGNEQFF
J gene: TRBJ2-3; D gene: TRBD2; V gene: TRBV5-1; clone size: NA; CDR3 DNA: TGCGCCAGCAGCTTTACTAGCGGGAGCACAGATACGCAGTATTTT; CDR3 protein: CASSFTSGSTDTQYF
J gene: TRBJ1-1; D gene: NA; V gene: TRBV29-1; clone size: many; CDR3 DNA: TGCAGCGTTGCACCGACAGGAAACACTGAAGCTTTCTTT; CDR3 protein: CSVAPTGNTEAFF
J gene: TRBJ2-1; D gene: NA; V gene: TRBV19; clone size: once; CDR3 DNA: TGTGCCAGTAGTTGGCGGCAGGGTCACGATGAGCAGTTCTTC; CDR3 protein: CASSWRQGHDEQFF
J gene: TRBJ2-1; D gene: NA; V gene: TRBV5-1; clone size: once; CDR3 DNA: TGCGCCAGCAGCTTCCAGAGGCTTGGTGAGCAGTTCTTC; CDR3 protein: CASSFQRLGEQFF
J gene: TRBJ2-3; D gene: TRBD2; V gene: TRBV7-3; clone size: once; CDR3 DNA: TGTGCCAGCAGCTTAACTAGCGGGGGCGCAGATACGCAGTATTTT; CDR3 protein: CASSLTSGGADTQYF
J gene: TRBJ1-3; D gene: NA; V gene: TRBV28; clone size: NA; CDR3 DNA: TGTGCCAGCAGGGACAGTATCTCTGGAAACACCATATATTTT; CDR3 protein: CASRDSISGNTIYF
J gene: TRBJ2-1; D gene: NA; V gene: TRBV27; clone size: NA; CDR3 DNA: TGTGCCAGCAGTTCTCCGGGCCCCACAGTCGGGATAGACCAGTTCTTC; CDR3 protein: CASSSPGPTVGIDQFF
J gene: TRBJ1-5; D gene: NA; V gene: TRBV28; clone size: NA; CDR3 DNA: TGTGCCAGCAGTTTACAGGGCTGGGGCAATCAGCCCCAGCATTTT; CDR3 protein: CASSLQGWGNQPQHF
J gene: TRBJ1-1; D gene: NA; V gene: TRBV18; clone size: NA; CDR3 DNA: TGTGCCAGCTCACCAGCTGGCAGTAAAGCTTTCTTT; CDR3 protein: CASSPAGSKAFF
J gene: TRBJ1-6; D gene: TRBD1; V gene: TRBV30; clone size: NA; CDR3 DNA: TGTGCCTGGAGTACCCAAGGACAGGGTTTTTCACCCCTCCACTTT; CDR3 protein: CAWSTQGQGFSPLHF
J gene: TRBJ1-2; D gene: TRBD1; V gene: TRBV7-9; clone size: NA; CDR3 DNA: TGTGCCAGCAGCTTTGGACAGGACTTCGTTAGGTATGGCTACACCTTC; CDR3 protein: CASSFGQDFVRYGYTF
J gene: TRBJ2-7; D gene: TRBD2; V gene: TRBV5-4; clone size: few; CDR3 DNA: TGTGCCAGCAGCTTGGGTGGTAGCGGGGGGCCCGAGCAGTACTTC; CDR3 protein: CASSLGGSGGPEQYF
J gene: TRBJ2-7; D gene: TRBD2; V gene: TRBV6-6; clone size: NA; CDR3 DNA: TGTGCCAGCAGTCGGACTAGCGGTACTTTCGAGCAGTACTTC; CDR3 protein: CASSRTSGTFEQYF
J gene: TRBJ2-5; D gene: NA; V gene: TRBV2; clone size: NA; CDR3 DNA: TGTGCCAGCAGTCCGGGGGAGACCCAGTACTTC; CDR3 protein: CASSPGETQYF
J gene: TRBJ2-2; D gene: NA; V gene: TRBV5-5; clone size: NA; CDR3 DNA: TGTGCCAGCAGCGGGCCGAACACCGGGGAGCTGTTTTTT; CDR3 protein: CASSGPNTGELFF
J gene: TRBJ2-4; D gene: TRBD2; V gene: TRBV11-2; clone size: once; CDR3 DNA: TGTGCCAGCAGCCGCAGAGCTAGCGGGCTAAACATTCAGTACTTC; CDR3 protein: CASSRRASGLNIQYF
J gene: TRBJ1-2; D gene: NA; V gene: TRBV5-1; clone size: NA; CDR3 DNA: TGCGCCAGCAGCCCGGACAGCCTCTATGGCTACACCTTC; CDR3 protein: CASSPDSLYGYTF
J gene: TRBJ1-1; D gene: TRBD1; V gene: TRBV7-2; clone size: NA; CDR3 DNA: TGTGCCAGCAGCACCCCCAGGACAGGGATCACTGAAGCTTTCTTT; CDR3 protein: CASSTPRTGITEAFF
J gene: TRBJ2-7; D gene: TRBD2; V gene: TRBV18; clone size: NA; CDR3 DNA: TGTGCCAGCTCACCACCGAGGGGACTAGCTGGCTACGAGCAGTACTTC; CDR3 protein: CASSPPRGLAGYEQYF
J gene: TRBJ2-7; D gene: TRBD2; V gene: TRBV19; clone size: NA; CDR3 DNA: TGTGCCAGTAGTATAATTAGCGGGAGCCGCTACGAGCAGTACTTC; CDR3 protein: CASSIISGSRYEQYF
J gene: TRBJ1-2; D gene: NA; V gene: TRBV3-1/TRBV3-2; clone size: NA; CDR3 DNA: TGTGCCAGCAGCCAGGGGGGGGGAGCGTATGGCTACACCTTC; CDR3 protein: CASSQGGGAYGYTF
J gene: TRBJ1-1; D gene: NA; V gene: TRBV25-1; clone size: NA; CDR3 DNA: TGTGCCAGCAGAAAAGACACCTACACTGAAGCTTTCTTT; CDR3 protein: CASRKDTYTEAFF
J gene: TRBJ2-1; D gene: NA; V gene: TRBV4-3; clone size: NA; CDR3 DNA: TGCGCCAGCAGCCTTGGCGGGACGGGCCCACATGAGCAGTTCTTC; CDR3 protein: CASSLGGTGPHEQFF